The clone carrying this T cell receptor beta chain has only a few counts. The entry originates in a study of cytotoxic CD8 clonotypes in ibrutinib-treated CLL. The overall study: IGHV unmutated about 17; relapsed/refractory about a dozen; treatment-naive about 14.

The length of the CDR3 is 14 residues. J was trimmed by 6 bases and V by 4 bases; bases with no gene match: 6. From germline, CDR1 is SGHNT and CDR2 YYREEE (reference sequence). Assay used: immunoSEQ multiplex PCR; TCRdb lists only in-frame clones, some missing. The sample lists about 39,000 clones, 65% to 70% occurring once. The sequencing here drew on PBMCs, taken at disease progression, from a patient treated with ibrutinib. The TCR sequence derives from a human donor with chronic lymphocytic leukemia. The V gene is TRBV5-4, the J gene TRBJ2-7; TRBD2 agrees at 11 bases. In DNA form, the CDR3 reads TGTGCCAGCAGCCAGACTAGCGGGACCTCCGAGCAGTACTTC. It yields the protein CASSQTSGTSEQYF.